This passage covers 2 T cell receptor beta chains from one sample sequenced in a study of identical twins. TCRdb recomputed calls from the 5' RACE reads with MiXCR, one row per CDR3 protein. The sample records more than 200,000 distinct CDR3 sequences, over 11% being singletons. The specimen sequenced was memory (CD45RO+) T cells sorted from blood. The receptors come from a young woman in good health.

This clonotype was found a few times. This chain joins TRBV20-1 and TRBJ2-7; 11 bases are shared with TRBD2. The ends lost 3 bases at V and 6 bases at J; junction bases unmatched: 7. Germline-derived CDR1 and CDR2 are DFQATT and SNEGSKA (reference sequence). This CDR3 has 14 residues. The CDR3 DNA reads as TGCAGTGCTAGGGGTAGCGGGAGGGCCCTCGAGCAGTACTTC. Encoded protein: CSARGSGRALEQYF.

The V call is TRBV6-1, the J call TRBJ2-1, with TRBD2 matching over 9 bases. The CDR3 covers 14 residues. The V segment lost 7 bases and the J segment 2 bases; nucleotides outside the gene matches: 3. From germline, CDR1 is MNHNS and CDR2 SASEGT. The CDR3 region is CASKGLAAYNEQFF. The DNA for the CDR3 is TGTGCCAGCAAGGGACTAGCTGCCTACAATGAGCAGTTCTTC.